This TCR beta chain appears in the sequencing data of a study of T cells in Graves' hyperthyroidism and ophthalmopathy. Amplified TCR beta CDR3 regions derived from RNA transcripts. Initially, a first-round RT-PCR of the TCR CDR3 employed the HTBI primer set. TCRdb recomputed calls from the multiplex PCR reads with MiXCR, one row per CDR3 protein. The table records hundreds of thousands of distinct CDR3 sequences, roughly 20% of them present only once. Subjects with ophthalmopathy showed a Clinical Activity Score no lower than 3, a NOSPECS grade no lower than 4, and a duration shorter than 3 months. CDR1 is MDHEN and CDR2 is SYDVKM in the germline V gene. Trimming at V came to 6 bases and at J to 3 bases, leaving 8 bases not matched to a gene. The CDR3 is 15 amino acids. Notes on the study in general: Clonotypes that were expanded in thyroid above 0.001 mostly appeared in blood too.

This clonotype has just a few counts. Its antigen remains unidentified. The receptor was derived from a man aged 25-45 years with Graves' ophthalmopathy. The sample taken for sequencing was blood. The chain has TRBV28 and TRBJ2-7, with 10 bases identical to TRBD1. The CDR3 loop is CASRGSDRGLYEQYF. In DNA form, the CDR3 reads TGTGCCAGCAGAGGGTCCGACAGGGGGCTCTACGAGCAGTACTTC.